This entry lists 5 T cell receptor beta chains sequenced from one sample in a study of control samples from healthy donors and cancer patients. Using immunoSEQ multiplex PCR, the repertoire was profiled, and TCRdb retains in-frame clones only, with some absent. The sample has 160,000 or so clones, 90% to 95% seen once; the top ten hold 14%. The sequenced sample consisted of PBMCs. These receptors all come from a man between 60 and 75 years old with colorectal cancer.

The chain joins TRBV5-4 to TRBJ2-6; D perhaps matches TRBD2 (5 bases). CDR1 is SGHNT and CDR2 is YYREEE in the germline V gene (reference sequence). V lost 10 bases and J 1 base, leaving 9 bases between the germline ends. This CDR3 has 13 residues. The CDR3 coding sequence is TGTGCCTCCCGAGGGTCTGGGGCCAACGTCCTGACTTTC. This translates into CASRGSGANVLTF.

The V call is TRBV6-5, the J call TRBJ1-2; D ambiguous. The germline V gene has CDR1 MNHEY and CDR2 SVGAGI. With 0 bases removed from V and 7 bases from J, the gap between germline ends came to 12 bases. This CDR3 has 14 residues. This CDR3 reads CASSYSKSSGGYTF. CDR3 bases: TGTGCCAGCAGTTACTCGAAATCGTCGGGTGGCTACACCTTC.

The J gene is TRBJ1-1, the V gene TRBV7-9; TRBD1 is a possible D gene (5 bases). The CDR3 is made up of 14 amino acids. Trimming removed 4 bases from V and 4 bases from J, with 13 bases in between. The germline V gene has CDR1 SEHNR and CDR2 FQNEAQ (reference sequence). CDR3 sequence reads: CASSSGALGTEAFF. CDR3 in DNA: TGTGCCAGCAGCTCCGGGGCTTTAGGCACTGAAGCTTTCTTT.

The chain recombines TRBV7-2 with TRBJ2-5; 9 bases align to TRBD2. The CDR3 totals 17 residues. Per the germline V gene, CDR1 is SGHTA and CDR2 is FQGNSA. Trimming cost V 0 bases and J 1 base; bases outside gene matches: 6. The CDR3 loop is CASSLAPGGGAQETQYF. For the CDR3, the DNA is TGTGCCAGCAGCTTAGCGCCAGGCGGGGGGGCCCAAGAGACCCAGTACTTC.

The J gene is TRBJ1-1, the V gene TRBV12-3 or TRBV12-4, with TRBD1 as a possible D gene (5 bases). Trimming took 6 bases from V and 5 from J, leaving 13 bases between them. The CDR3 has 13 amino acids. The CDR3 here is CASSPQVTTEAFF. CDR3 in DNA: TGTGCCAGCAGCCCACAGGTGACGACTGAAGCTTTCTTT.